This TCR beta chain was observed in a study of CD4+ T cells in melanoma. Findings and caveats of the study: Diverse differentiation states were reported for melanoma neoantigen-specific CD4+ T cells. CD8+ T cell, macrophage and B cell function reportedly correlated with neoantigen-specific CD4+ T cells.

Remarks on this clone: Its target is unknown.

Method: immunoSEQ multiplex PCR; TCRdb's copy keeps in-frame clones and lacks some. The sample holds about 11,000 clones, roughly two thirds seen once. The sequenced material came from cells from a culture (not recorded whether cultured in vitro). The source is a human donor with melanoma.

Written as DNA, the CDR3 is TGTGCCACCAGCAGAGTAGGGGGAGGGGGGGCCAATGAAAAACTGTTTTTT. Protein product: CATSRVGGGGANEKLFF. The genes are TRBV15 and TRBJ1-4; weak D call: TRBD1 (6 bases). The CDR3 has 17 amino acids. Trimming removed 1 base at V and 5 bases at J, with 17 bases between. CDR1 is LNHNV, CDR2 YYDKDF, per germline (reference sequence).